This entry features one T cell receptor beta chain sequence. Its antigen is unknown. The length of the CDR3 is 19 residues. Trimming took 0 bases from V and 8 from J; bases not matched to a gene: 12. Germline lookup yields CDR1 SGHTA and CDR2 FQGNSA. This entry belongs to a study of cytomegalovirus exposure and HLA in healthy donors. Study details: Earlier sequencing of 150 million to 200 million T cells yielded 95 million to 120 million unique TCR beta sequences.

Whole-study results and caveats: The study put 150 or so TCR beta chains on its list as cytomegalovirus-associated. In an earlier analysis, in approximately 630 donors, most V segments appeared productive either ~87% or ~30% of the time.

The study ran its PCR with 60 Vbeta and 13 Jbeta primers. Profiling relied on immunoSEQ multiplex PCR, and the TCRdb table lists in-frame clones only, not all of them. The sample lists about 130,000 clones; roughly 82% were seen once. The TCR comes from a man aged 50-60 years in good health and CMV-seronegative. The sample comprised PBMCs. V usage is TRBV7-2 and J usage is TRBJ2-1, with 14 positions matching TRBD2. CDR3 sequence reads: CASSLARTSGGPGQDEQFF. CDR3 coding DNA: TGTGCCAGCAGCTTAGCGAGGACTAGCGGGGGGCCAGGCCAAGATGAGCAGTTCTTC.